This T cell receptor beta chain was obtained from a study of T cell responses to AZD1222 COVID-19 vaccine. TCRdb's table, derived via immunoSEQ multiplex PCR, lists solely in-frame clones and lacks some. The sample consists of about 210,000 clones, approximately 92% of them appearing once. V shed 4 bases, J shed 8 bases, and the junction held 17 bases outside the gene matches. Germline-derived CDR1 and CDR2 are SGHRS and YFSETQ. The length of the CDR3 is 17 residues. Sequenced here: peripheral blood, sampled on day 0 of AZD1222 vaccination. The receptor comes from an adult in good health. This rearrangement joins TRBV5-1 to TRBJ2-7; 11 bases align to TRBD2. CDR3 region: CASSPGILAGGRYKQYF. The CDR3 DNA sequence: TGCGCCAGCAGCCCCGGAATCCTAGCGGGGGGTAGATACAAGCAGTACTTC. Together with reference TRBV5-1 and TRBJ2-7, the CDR3 gives the full variable domain: KAGVTQTPRYLIKTRGQQVTLSCSPISGHRSVSWYQQTPGQGLQFLFEYFSETQRNKGNFPGRFSGRQFSNSRSEMNVSTLELGDSALYLCASSPGILAGGRYKQYFGPGTRLTVT.